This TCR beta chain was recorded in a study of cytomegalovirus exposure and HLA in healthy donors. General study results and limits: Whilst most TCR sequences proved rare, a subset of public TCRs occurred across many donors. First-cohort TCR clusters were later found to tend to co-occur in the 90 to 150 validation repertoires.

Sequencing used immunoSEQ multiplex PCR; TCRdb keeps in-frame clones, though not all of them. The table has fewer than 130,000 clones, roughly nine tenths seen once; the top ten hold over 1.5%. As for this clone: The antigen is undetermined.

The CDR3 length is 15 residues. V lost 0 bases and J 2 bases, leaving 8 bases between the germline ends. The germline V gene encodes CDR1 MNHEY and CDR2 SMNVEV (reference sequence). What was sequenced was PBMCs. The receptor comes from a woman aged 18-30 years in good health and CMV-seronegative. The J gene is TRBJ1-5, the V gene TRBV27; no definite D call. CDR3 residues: CASSLSKIGNQPQHF. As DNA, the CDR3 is TGTGCCAGCAGTTTATCTAAAATCGGCAATCAGCCCCAGCATTTT.